This T cell receptor beta chain was recovered during a study of T cell responses to AZD1222 COVID-19 vaccine. Study conclusions and caveats: Among those given AZD1222, only five or six were seropositive at baseline. Without day 14 samples, only post-peak T cell repertoires were studied. The breadth and depth of Spike-specific TCRs increased once two AZD1222 doses had been given.

A word on this clone: Its antigen is still unknown.

Sequenced by immunoSEQ multiplex PCR; TCRdb stores in-frame clones only, minus some. The repertoire has 95,000 to 150,000 clones, approximately 88% of them found once; the top ten carry around 6%. This sequence was found in an adult in good health. The specimen comprised peripheral blood, sampled on day 0 of AZD1222 vaccination.

DNA of the CDR3: TGTGCCAGCAGTTGGGACTTCTACAATGAGCAGTTCTTC. Its translation: CASSWDFYNEQFF. The V and J genes are TRBV28 and TRBJ2-1; TRBD2 might be the D (6 bases). Deletions cut 4 bases from V and 3 bases from J, with 7 bases between. The CDR3 consists of 13 residues. Germline V CDR1 and CDR2: MDHEN, SYDVKM. The variable domain in full, completed from reference TRBV28 and TRBJ2-1, reads DVKVTQSSRYLVKRTGEKVFLECVQDMDHENMFWYRQDPGLGLRLIYFSYDVKMKEKGDIPEGYSVSREKKERFSLILESASTNQTSMYLCASSWDFYNEQFFGPGTRLTVL.